The 10 T cell receptor beta chains reported below all come from one sample, sequenced in a study of blood T cells in healthy people across ages (dated by TCRdb to between 2014 and 2017). Libraries were prepared through 5' RACE. The listed sequencing device is Illumina HiSeq 2500. A second PCR of about 6 to 11 cycles was performed with a sample-barcoded 5' primer and a J-beta primer mix. TCRdb cleaned the public reads at Q25 with fastp, built clones with MiXCR and kept in-frame beta chains. Every distinct CDR3 protein forms one entry, paired with its most common genes and DNA. The sample table records approximately 1.5 million distinct CDR3 sequences; 35% to 45% of these occur just once. The ten largest clones represent about 4% of the sample. Specimen: blood. These receptor sequences come from a woman under 30 in good health.

The chain couples TRBV3-1 to TRBJ2-2; D uncertain. There are 15 residues in the CDR3. V lost 0 bases to trimming and J lost 3 bases, with 8 bases between them. Germline V gene sequence: CDR1 LGHDT, CDR2 YNNKEL (reference sequence). CDR3 residues: CASSQDPRYTGELFF. In DNA, the CDR3 is TGTGCCAGCAGCCAAGACCCCCGATACACCGGGGAGCTGTTTTTT. The full variable domain, in which reference TRBV3-1 and TRBJ2-2 provide the parts outside the CDR3, is DTAVSQTPKYLVTQMGNDKSIKCEQNLGHDTMYWYKQDSKKFLKIMFSYNNKELIINETVPNRFSPKSPDKAHLNLHINSLELGDSAVYFCASSQDPRYTGELFFGEGSRLTVL.

This sequence joins TRBV20-1 and TRBJ2-1, with TRBD2 identical over 8 bases. Near its end, the DNA agrees better with TRBJ2-7, so the J call may be wrong. The CDR3 consists of 16 residues. From germline, CDR1 is DFQATT and CDR2 SNEGSKA (reference sequence). The CDR3 protein is CSASGLAHDSYNEQYF. As DNA, the CDR3 is TGCAGTGCTAGCGGACTAGCACACGACTCCTACAATGAGCAGTACTTC.

This rearrangement joins TRBV28 to TRBJ2-5; D is perhaps TRBD2 (5 bases). Trimming left V 6 bases short and J 5 bases short, with 10 bases between. The CDR3 is 12 residues long. CDR1 and CDR2 from the germline V gene are MDHEN and SYDVKM. This CDR3 is CASSEGLETQYF. The CDR3 DNA follows: TGTGCCAGCAGCGAGGGTCTGGAGACCCAGTACTTC.

This sequence joins TRBV20-1 and TRBJ1-5; D ambiguous. The V gene's germline CDR1 is DFQATT and CDR2 SNEGSKA (reference sequence). Deletions cut 3 bases from V and 2 bases from J, with 11 bases between. The CDR3 sequence is 14 residues long. CDR3 loop: CSASGLRGNQPQHF. The CDR3 DNA reads TGCAGTGCTAGTGGTCTAAGGGGCAATCAGCCCCAGCATTTT.

V and J are TRBV7-2 and TRBJ1-1, with unresolved D. Between the trimmed V and J ends, which lost 5 bases and 0 bases, there was a span of 10 bases. The CDR3 consists of 14 residues. Germline V CDR1 and CDR2: SGHTA, FQGNSA. CDR3 nucleotide sequence: TGTGCCAGCAGCGTAGACCTAGTGAACACTGAAGCTTTCTTT. Residues: CASSVDLVNTEAFF.

With regard to this clonotype: One junction end does not reproduce the germline sequence, and a read error may be involved. The CDR3 is CASGLGLAGIYNEQFF. CDR3 coding DNA: TGTGCCAGCGGTTTGGGCCTAGCGGGGATCTACAATGAGCAGTTCTTC. This chain links TRBV27 with TRBJ2-1; TRBD2 aligns across 9 bases. The CDR3 runs 16 residues. Germline CDR1 and CDR2: MNHEY and SMNVEV (reference sequence).

The CDR3 spells CASSFGQPWEQYF. In DNA, the CDR3 is TGTGCCAGCAGTTTCGGGCAACCTTGGGAGCAGTACTTC. The genes are TRBV27 and TRBJ2-5; maybe TRBD2 (5 bases). This CDR3 comprises 13 residues. Germline lookup yields CDR1 MNHEY and CDR2 SMNVEV (reference sequence). Between the trimmed V and J ends, which lost 3 bases and 11 bases, there was a span of 16 bases.

This clonotype was counted a few times. The CDR3 bases are TGCAGTGCTGGAACCCGGGACCGAGCCTACGAGCAGTACTTC. Amino acid sequence: CSAGTRDRAYEQYF. The V gene is TRBV20-1, the J gene TRBJ2-7, with D perhaps assigned TRBD1 or TRBD2 (5 bases each). CDR1 DFQATT and CDR2 SNEGSKA come from the germline V gene (reference sequence). CDR3 length: 14 residues. V gave up 5 bases and J gave up 2 bases, with 16 bases separating them.

This clonotype has a handful of counts. The chain recombines TRBV3-1 with TRBJ2-4; D is unclear. The DNA matches TRBJ2-7 better at its end, which makes the J call doubtful. The CDR3 runs to 13 residues. Germline V gene lookup returns CDR1 LGHDT and CDR2 YNNKEL (reference sequence). CDR3 amino acids: CASSPQVFGEQYF. Here the CDR3 DNA reads TGTGCCAGCAGCCCCCAGGTTTTTGGCGAGCAGTACTTC.

In this sample, this clonotype turned up once. This sequence joins TRBV29-1 and TRBJ2-1, with a weak D call TRBD1 (5 bases). The V and J ends lost 1 base and 7 bases respectively, with 14 bases between them. Germline CDR1 SQVTM, CDR2 ANQGSEA. CDR3 size: 14 residues. DNA of the CDR3: TGCAGCGTTGAAGGGCCGGCAGGGTTGAATGAGCAGTTCTTC. Residues: CSVEGPAGLNEQFF.